This TCR beta chain was captured in a study of post-analysis software for immune sequencing data. The study's findings and limits: Controls had significantly higher normalized Chao1 diversity than multiple sclerosis patients. When the samples were clustered directly with F measure, those that had been prepared in the same batch showed strong co-clustering. TRBV5-6, TRBV5-1 and TRBV20-1 were among four or five TRBV segments more frequent in patients than controls.

The V gene end was trimmed by 2 bases and the J gene end by 3 bases; junction bases not matched to a gene: 8. The germline V gene encodes CDR1 SGHRS and CDR2 YFSETQ. This CDR3 contains 17 residues. Of note for this clonotype: What it binds is unknown.

Unique-molecular-identifier-tagged TCR beta cDNA libraries were used. TCRdb passed the PCR reads through MiXCR, listing each CDR3 protein once. Counted here are fewer than 850,000 distinct CDR3 sequences, roughly 27% occurring once; the ten biggest clones make up roughly 0.54%. The specimen sequenced was blood. The V gene is TRBV5-1, the J gene TRBJ2-5; 12 bases are a match to TRBD1. This sequence was found in a girl aged 5 to 17 with multiple sclerosis. CDR3 protein: CASSFSGTGGVEETQYF. As DNA, the CDR3 is TGCGCCAGCAGCTTTTCCGGGACAGGGGGCGTGGAAGAGACCCAGTACTTC.